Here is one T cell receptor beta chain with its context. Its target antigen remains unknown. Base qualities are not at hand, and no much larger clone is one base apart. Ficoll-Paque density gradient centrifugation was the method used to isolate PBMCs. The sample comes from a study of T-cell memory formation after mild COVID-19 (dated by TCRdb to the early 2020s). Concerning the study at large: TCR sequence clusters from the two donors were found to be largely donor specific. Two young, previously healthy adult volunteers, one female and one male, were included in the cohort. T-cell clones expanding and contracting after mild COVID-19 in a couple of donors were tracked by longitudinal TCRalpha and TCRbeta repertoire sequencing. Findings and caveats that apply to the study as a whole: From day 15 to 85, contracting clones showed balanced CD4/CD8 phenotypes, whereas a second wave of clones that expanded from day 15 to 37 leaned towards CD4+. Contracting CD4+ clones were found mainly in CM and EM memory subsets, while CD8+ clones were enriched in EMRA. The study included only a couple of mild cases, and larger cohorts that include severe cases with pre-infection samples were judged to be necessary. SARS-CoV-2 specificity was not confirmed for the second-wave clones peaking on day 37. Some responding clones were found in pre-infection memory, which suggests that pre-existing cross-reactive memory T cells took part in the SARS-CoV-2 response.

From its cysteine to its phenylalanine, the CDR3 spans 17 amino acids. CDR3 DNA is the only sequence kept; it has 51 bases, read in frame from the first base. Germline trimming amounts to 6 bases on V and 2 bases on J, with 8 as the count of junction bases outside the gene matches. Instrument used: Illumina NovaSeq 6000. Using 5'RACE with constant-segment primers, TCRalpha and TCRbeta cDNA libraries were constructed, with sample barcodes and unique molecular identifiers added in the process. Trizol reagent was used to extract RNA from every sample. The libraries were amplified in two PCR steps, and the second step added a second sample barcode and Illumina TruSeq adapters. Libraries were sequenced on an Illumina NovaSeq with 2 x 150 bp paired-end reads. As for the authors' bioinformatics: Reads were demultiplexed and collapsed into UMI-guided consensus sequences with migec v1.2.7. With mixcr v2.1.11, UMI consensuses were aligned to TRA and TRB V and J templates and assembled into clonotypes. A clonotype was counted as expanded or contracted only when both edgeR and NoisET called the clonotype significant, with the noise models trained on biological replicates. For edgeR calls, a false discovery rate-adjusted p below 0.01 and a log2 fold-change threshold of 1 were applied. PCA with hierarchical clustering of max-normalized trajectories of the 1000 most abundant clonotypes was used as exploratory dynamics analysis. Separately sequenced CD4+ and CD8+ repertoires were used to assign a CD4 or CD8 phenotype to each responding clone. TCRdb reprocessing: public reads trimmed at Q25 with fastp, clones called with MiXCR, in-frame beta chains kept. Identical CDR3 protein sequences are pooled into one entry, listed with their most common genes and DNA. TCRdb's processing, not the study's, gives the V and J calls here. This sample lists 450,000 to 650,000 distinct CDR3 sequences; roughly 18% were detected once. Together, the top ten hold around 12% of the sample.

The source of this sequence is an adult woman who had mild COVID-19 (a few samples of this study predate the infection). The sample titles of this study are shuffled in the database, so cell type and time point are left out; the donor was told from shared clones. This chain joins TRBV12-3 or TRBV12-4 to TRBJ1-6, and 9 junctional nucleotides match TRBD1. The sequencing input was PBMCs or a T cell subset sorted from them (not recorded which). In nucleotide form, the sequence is TGTGCCAGCAGGGTGGGGACAGGGAGGACCTATAATTCACCCCTCCACTTT. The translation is CASRVGTGRTYNSPLHF.